The clone carrying this TCR beta chain has more than one count but fewer than ten. The antigen remains unidentified. V lost 3 bases and J lost 1, with 9 bases in between. The CDR3 length is 15 residues. CDR1 is ENHRY and CDR2 is SYGVKD in the germline V gene. In donors with ophthalmopathy, activity was moderate-to-severe, with CAS ≥3, NOSPECS ≥4 and duration under 3 months. Diagnostic conclusions were grounded in clinical symptoms, serum thyroxine, TRAb, thyroid ultrasound and orbital computed tomography. The data were taken from a study of Graves' ophthalmopathy and Graves' hyperthyroidism. RNA transcripts yielded amplified TCR beta CDR3 regions. The workflow started with a first-round RT-PCR run with HTBI primers and then moved on to a second-round multiplex PCR. MiXCR, applied by TCRdb to the multiplex PCR reads, yields one record per CDR3 protein. The sample records 650,000 to 900,000 distinct CDR3 sequences, roughly two fifths being singletons.

Broader study findings: A 13-signature model separated ophthalmopathy from stable hyperthyroidism, reaching about 88% sensitivity and roughly 84% specificity cross-validated. Also, most clonotypes expanded in the thyroid above 0.001 frequency appeared in blood.

The sequence was collected from an adult man with Graves' ophthalmopathy. The sample taken for sequencing was peripheral blood. V gene TRBV10-3 combines with J gene TRBJ2-2, with D unresolved. CDR3 coding DNA: TGTGCCATCAGTGATCCTGGCGAGAACACCGGGGAGCTGTTTTTT. Its protein product is CAISDPGENTGELFF.